This T cell receptor (beta chain) was observed in a study of STAT5B mutations in CD4+ large granular lymphocyte leukemia. Whole-study findings and limits: Without putative leukemic clones, patient CD4-sorted repertoires remained more clonal than healthy CD4+ repertoires.

V was cut by 5 bases and J by 6 bases, with 11 bases left in between. Germline CDR1 and CDR2: LNHDA and SQIVND (reference sequence). This CDR3 is 12 amino acids long. On this clone: As yet, its antigen is unknown.

Assay used: immunoSEQ multiplex PCR; TCRdb lists only in-frame clones, some missing. Found here are around 50,000 clones, approximately 83% of them singletons; the top ten hold 0.3% to 0.45%. Controls came from buffy coats of healthy blood donors. V gene TRBV19 combines with J gene TRBJ2-7; TRBD1 is a possible D gene (5 bases). The sample comprised CD4+ T cells from blood buffy coats. This receptor was obtained from a human donor in good health. The CDR3 loop reads CASSWTWGEQYF. CDR3 DNA: TGTGCCAGTAGTTGGACATGGGGCGAGCAGTACTTC.